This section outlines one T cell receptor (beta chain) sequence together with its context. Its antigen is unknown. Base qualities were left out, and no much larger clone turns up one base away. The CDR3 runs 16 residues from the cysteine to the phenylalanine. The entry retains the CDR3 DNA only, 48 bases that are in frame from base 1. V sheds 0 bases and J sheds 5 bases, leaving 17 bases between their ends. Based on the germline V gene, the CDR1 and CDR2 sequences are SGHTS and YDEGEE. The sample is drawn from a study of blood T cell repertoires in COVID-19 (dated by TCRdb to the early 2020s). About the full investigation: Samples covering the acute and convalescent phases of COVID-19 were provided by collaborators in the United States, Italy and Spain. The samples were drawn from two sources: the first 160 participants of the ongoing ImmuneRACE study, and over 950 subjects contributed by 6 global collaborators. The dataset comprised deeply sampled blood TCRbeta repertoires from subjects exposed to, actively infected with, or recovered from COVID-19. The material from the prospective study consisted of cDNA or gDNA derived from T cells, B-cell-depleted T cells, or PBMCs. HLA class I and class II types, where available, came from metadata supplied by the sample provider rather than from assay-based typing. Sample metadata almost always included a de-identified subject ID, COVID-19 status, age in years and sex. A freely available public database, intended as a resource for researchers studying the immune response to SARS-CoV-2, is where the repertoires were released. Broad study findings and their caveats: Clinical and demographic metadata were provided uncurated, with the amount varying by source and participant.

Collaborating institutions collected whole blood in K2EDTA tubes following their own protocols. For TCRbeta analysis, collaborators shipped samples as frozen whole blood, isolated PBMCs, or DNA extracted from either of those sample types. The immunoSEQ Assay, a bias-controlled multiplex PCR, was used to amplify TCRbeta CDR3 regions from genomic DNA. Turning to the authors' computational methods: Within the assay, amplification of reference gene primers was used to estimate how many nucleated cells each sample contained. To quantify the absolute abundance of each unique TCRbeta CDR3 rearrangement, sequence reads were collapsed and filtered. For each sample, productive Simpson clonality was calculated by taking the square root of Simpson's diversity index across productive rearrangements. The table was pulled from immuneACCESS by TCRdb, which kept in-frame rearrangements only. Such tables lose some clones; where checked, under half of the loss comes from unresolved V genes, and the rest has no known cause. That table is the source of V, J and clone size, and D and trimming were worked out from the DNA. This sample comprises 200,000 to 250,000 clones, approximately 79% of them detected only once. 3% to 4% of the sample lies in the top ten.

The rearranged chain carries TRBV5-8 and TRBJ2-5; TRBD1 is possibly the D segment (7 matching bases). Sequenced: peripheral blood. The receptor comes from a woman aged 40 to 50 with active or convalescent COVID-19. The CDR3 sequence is CASSLGRGPLMETQYF. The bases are TGTGCCAGCAGCTTGGGGAGGGGGCCATTAATGGAGACCCAGTACTTC.